This T cell receptor (beta chain) emerged from a study of Ad26.COV2.S vaccination and SARS-CoV-2 variants. Findings and caveats of the study: Substantial breadth was reported for post-vaccination spike-specific CD8+ and CD4+ T cells.

Points on this clone: Its specificity is not known.

This CDR3 is 15 amino acids long. The germline CDR1 and CDR2 sequences are LNHNV and YYDKDF (reference sequence). The ends lost 5 bases at V and 5 bases at J; junction bases unmatched: 11. TCRdb's table, derived via immunoSEQ multiplex PCR, lists solely in-frame clones and lacks some. The data contain 180,000 or so clones, around 88% of them singletons. The receptor's source is a human donor who had recovered from COVID-19. The input for sequencing was peripheral blood, taken after recovery from COVID-19. This chain uses TRBV15 with TRBJ2-5; TRBD1 aligns across 7 bases. CDR3 sequence (DNA): TGTGCCACCAGCCCCCTCGAGGGGGCGCAGGAGACCCAGTACTTC. Its protein product is CATSPLEGAQETQYF.